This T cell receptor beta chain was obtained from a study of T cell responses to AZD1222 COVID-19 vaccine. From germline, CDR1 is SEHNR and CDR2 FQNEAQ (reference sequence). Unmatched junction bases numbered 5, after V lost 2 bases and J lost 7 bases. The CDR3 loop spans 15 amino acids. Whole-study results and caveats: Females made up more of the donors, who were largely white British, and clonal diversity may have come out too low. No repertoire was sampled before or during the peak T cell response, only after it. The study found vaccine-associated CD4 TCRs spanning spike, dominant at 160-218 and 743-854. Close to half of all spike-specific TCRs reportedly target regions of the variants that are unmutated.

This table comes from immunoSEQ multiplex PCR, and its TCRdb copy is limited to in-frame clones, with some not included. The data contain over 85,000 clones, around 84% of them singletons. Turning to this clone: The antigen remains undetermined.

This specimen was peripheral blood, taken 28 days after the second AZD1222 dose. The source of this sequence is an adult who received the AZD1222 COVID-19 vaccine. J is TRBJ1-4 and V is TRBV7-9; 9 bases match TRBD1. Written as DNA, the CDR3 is TGTGCCAGCAGCTTAAGCCCGGGACAGGGTGAAAAACTGTTTTTT. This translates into CASSLSPGQGEKLFF.